This entry lists 28 T cell receptor beta chains sequenced from one sample in a study of blood T cell repertoires in COVID-19. Sequenced by immunoSEQ multiplex PCR; TCRdb stores in-frame clones only, minus some. The table has around 59,000 clones, about 84% seen once. Sequencing was carried out using peripheral blood. The source is a man aged 60 to 75 with acute or convalescent COVID-19.

V and J are TRBV7-3 and TRBJ2-2; D possibly corresponds to TRBD1 (6 bases). Trimming took off 6 bases at V and 0 bases at J, with 17 bases between the two ends. The CDR3 spans 17 residues. In germline, CDR1 is SGHTA, CDR2 FQGTGA. CDR3 protein: CASSRFLRTANTGELFF. For the CDR3, the DNA is TGTGCCAGCAGTCGTTTTCTTAGGACAGCGAACACCGGGGAGCTGTTTTTT.

This sequence joins TRBV6-2 or TRBV6-3 and TRBJ1-5, with D tentatively TRBD1 (5 bases). This CDR3 contains 14 residues. Germline CDR1 reads MNHEY; CDR2 reads SVGEGT. V was trimmed by 5 bases and J by 0 bases, leaving 8 bases between them. CDR3 sequence reads: CASSNQGSNQPQHF. The CDR3 DNA is TGTGCCAGCAGTAACCAGGGTAGCAATCAGCCCCAGCATTTT.

The rearrangement uses TRBV7-8 and TRBJ1-5, with a tentative D call TRBD1 (6 bases). This CDR3 contains 15 residues. With 1 base removed from V and 1 base from J, the gap between germline ends came to 8 bases. From germline, CDR1 is SGHVS and CDR2 FQNEAQ. The CDR3 here is CASSLEGVSNQPQHF. The CDR3 region has the DNA TGTGCCAGCAGCTTAGAGGGGGTGAGCAATCAGCCCCAGCATTTT.

This sequence joins TRBV11-1 and TRBJ2-5; 9 bases align to TRBD1. The CDR3 has 15 residues. The germline V gene has CDR1 SGHAT and CDR2 FQDESV (reference sequence). V lost 5 bases to trimming and J lost 3 bases; unmatched junction nucleotides: 7. The CDR3 is CASSKDRGWKETQYF. The CDR3 coding sequence is TGTGCCAGCAGCAAGGACAGGGGCTGGAAAGAGACCCAGTACTTC. Complete variable domain (other parts from reference TRBV11-1 and TRBJ2-5): EAEVAQSPRYKITEKSQAVAFWCDPISGHATLYWYRQILGQGPELLVQFQDESVVDDSQLPKDRFSAERLKGVDSTLKIQPAELGDSAMYLCASSKDRGWKETQYFGPGTRLLVL.

This clone was detected only a few times. V usage is TRBV6-6 and J usage is TRBJ2-1; D gene unclear. This CDR3 is 12 amino acids long. Germline V gives CDR1 MNHNY, CDR2 SVGAGI (reference sequence). V shed 6 bases and J shed 0 bases, with 3 bases lying between them. CDR3 in amino acids: CASSHSYNEQFF. The CDR3 DNA sequence: TGTGCCAGCAGCCACTCCTACAATGAGCAGTTCTTC.

The table lists this clone with a count of one. The J gene is TRBJ1-4, the V gene TRBV4-2; 7 bases line up with TRBD1. The CDR3 consists of 16 residues. Germline V gene lookup returns CDR1 LGHNA and CDR2 YNFKEQ. The V segment lost 0 bases and the J segment 8 bases; nucleotides outside the gene matches: 9. As DNA, the CDR3 is TGTGCCAGCAGCCAAGAAAGTTCGGCAGGGGGAGAAAAACTGTTTTTT. Protein product: CASSQESSAGGEKLFF.

This clone has only one observation. The J gene is TRBJ2-1, the V gene TRBV28; D gene uncertain. Germline lookup yields CDR1 MDHEN and CDR2 SYDVKM. Trimming took 6 bases from V and 7 from J, leaving 16 bases between them. CDR3 length: 14 amino acids. The CDR3 here is CASSLTGMLNEQFF. CDR3 sequence (DNA): TGTGCCAGCAGCCTCACGGGTATGCTAAATGAGCAGTTCTTC. The full variable domain, in which reference TRBV28 and TRBJ2-1 provide the parts outside the CDR3, is DVKVTQSSRYLVKRTGEKVFLECVQDMDHENMFWYRQDPGLGLRLIYFSYDVKMKEKGDIPEGYSVSREKKERFSLILESASTNQTSMYLCASSLTGMLNEQFFGPGTRLTVL.

The chain joins TRBV14 to TRBJ2-2; no clear D. CDR1 is SGHDN, CDR2 FVKESK, per germline. The ends were cut back, 4 bases at V and 3 bases at J, with 6 bases in the middle. The CDR3 is 13 residues long. The CDR3 region has the DNA TGTGCCAGCAGCCGACAACACACCGGGGAGCTGTTTTTT. Amino acid sequence: CASSRQHTGELFF.

This rearrangement joins TRBV2 to TRBJ1-5, with D uncertain. Germline V CDR1 and CDR2: SNHLY, FYNNEI. Trimming removed 6 bases from V and 5 bases from J, with 20 bases in between. The CDR3 extends over 16 amino acids. DNA for the CDR3: TGTGCCAGCAGGTCCATCGGGAGGCAGACGGATCAGCCCCAGCATTTT. Its protein product is CASRSIGRQTDQPQHF.

The V gene is TRBV6-5, the J gene TRBJ2-7, with TRBD1 matching over 9 bases. CDR3 length: 15 amino acids. Trimming removed 5 bases from V and 7 bases from J; junction bases left unmatched: 12. Germline CDR1 MNHEY, CDR2 SVGAGI. The chain's CDR3 is CASSLDRGKVWEQYF. The CDR3 DNA is TGTGCCAGCAGTCTTGACAGGGGGAAGGTGTGGGAGCAGTACTTC.

The genes are TRBV3-1 (or the pseudogene TRBV3-2) and TRBJ2-1; D is perhaps TRBD2 (7 bases). The CDR3 consists of 16 residues. CDR1 and CDR2 (germline): LGHDT, YNNKEL (reference sequence). V dropped 4 bases and J dropped 3 bases, with 16 bases sitting between them. CDR3 loop: CASSPPRGGGYNEQFF. The CDR3, as DNA: TGTGCCAGCAGCCCCCCCCGGGGAGGGGGCTACAATGAGCAGTTCTTC.

The chain has TRBV4-2 and TRBJ2-2, with 7 nucleotides matching TRBD2. The CDR3 totals 17 residues. With 0 bases clipped from V and 0 bases from J, the junction kept 4 bases outside the gene matches. The germline CDR1 and CDR2 sequences are LGHNA and YNFKEQ. The CDR3 loop reads CASSQDFLAANTGELFF. Here the CDR3 DNA reads TGTGCCAGCAGCCAAGATTTTCTAGCGGCGAACACCGGGGAGCTGTTTTTT.

In nucleotides, the CDR3 is TGTGCCAGCAGCTCGACAGGGGCCTACGAGCAGTACTTC. Its protein is CASSSTGAYEQYF. The rearrangement joins TRBV7-8 to TRBJ2-7; 8 bases fit TRBD1. J was trimmed by 2 bases and V by 4 bases; bases with no gene match: 1. CDR1 and CDR2 (germline): SGHVS, FQNEAQ. This CDR3 comprises 13 residues.

Only a few counts were recorded for this clone. The V gene is TRBV4-2, the J gene TRBJ2-5; 7 bases line up with TRBD2. J was trimmed by 1 base and V by 2 bases; bases with no gene match: 4. The CDR3 has 15 residues. Germline CDR1 is LGHNA and CDR2 is YNFKEQ. CDR3 residues: CASSQMGGTQETQYF. The CDR3 DNA reads TGTGCCAGCAGCCAAATGGGGGGGACCCAAGAGACCCAGTACTTC.

V gene TRBV19 combines with J gene TRBJ2-5; TRBD1 might be the D (6 bases). V shed 1 base and J shed 6 bases, with 18 bases lying between them. CDR1 LNHDA and CDR2 SQIVND come from the germline V gene (reference sequence). The CDR3 has 16 residues. The CDR3, as DNA: TGTGCCAGTAGTATAGCTTTCGACAGGTATATCCAGACCCAGTACTTC. Its protein is CASSIAFDRYIQTQYF.

This chain uses TRBV5-1 with TRBJ2-7; the D is unclear. The CDR3 is made up of 14 amino acids. Per germline, CDR1 SGHRS and CDR2 YFSETQ. With 0 bases removed from V and 3 bases from J, the gap between germline ends came to 10 bases. In DNA, the CDR3 is TGCGCCAGCAGCTTGGCGCTTGCGAACTACGAGCAGTACTTC. Translated: CASSLALANYEQYF.

This chain connects TRBV28 to TRBJ2-3; 7 bases align to TRBD1. The germline V gene encodes CDR1 MDHEN and CDR2 SYDVKM. The V gene end was trimmed by 5 bases and the J gene end by 6 bases; junction bases not matched to a gene: 11. The CDR3 sequence is 15 residues long. CDR3 in amino acids: CASSVPGQTGDTQYF. The CDR3 bases are TGTGCCAGCAGTGTGCCGGGACAGACGGGGGATACGCAGTATTTT.

The rearrangement uses TRBV28 and TRBJ2-5; TRBD1 aligns across 9 bases. The junction had 5 bases not matched to a gene; V was cut back by 8 bases and J by 4 bases. This CDR3 has 13 residues. Germline CDR1 is MDHEN and CDR2 is SYDVKM. CDR3 in DNA: TGTGCCAGCCGTACAGGGGGCGTAGAGACCCAGTACTTC. It yields the protein CASRTGGVETQYF.

The chain recombines TRBV19 with TRBJ2-1; possibly TRBD1 for D (5 bases). V lost 7 bases to trimming and J lost 5 bases, with 12 bases between them. CDR1 is LNHDA, CDR2 SQIVND, per germline (reference sequence). This CDR3 is 13 amino acids long. CDR3 DNA sequence: TGTGCCAGTACCAGGGCACCAAACAATGAGCAGTTCTTC. Translating gives CASTRAPNNEQFF.

The chain is built from TRBV11-2 and TRBJ1-1; 8 positions agree with TRBD1. V lost 3 bases to trimming and J lost 5 bases; unmatched junction nucleotides: 5. Germline loops: CDR1 SGHAT, CDR2 FQNNGV. This CDR3 is built from 14 residues. The CDR3 nucleotides are TGTGCCAGCAGCTTCCCGACAGGGGCTACTGAAGCTTTCTTT. Amino acid sequence: CASSFPTGATEAFF.

The rearrangement joins TRBV27 to TRBJ1-6; TRBD1 is a possible D gene (5 bases). This CDR3 has 15 amino acids. V was shortened by 5 bases and J by 7 bases, with 15 bases between the two germline ends. The germline gives CDR1 MNHEY, CDR2 SMNVEV (reference sequence). CDR3 nucleotide sequence: TGTGCCAGCAGTCCCCGCTCGGGGGAGAATTCACCCCTCCACTTT. Protein sequence: CASSPRSGENSPLHF.

The chain links TRBV6-5 to TRBJ2-1, with D unresolved. The CDR3 is 15 residues long. The V end was cut by 0 bases, the J end by 10 bases, with 16 bases between. CDR1 MNHEY and CDR2 SVGAGI come from the germline V gene. The CDR3 DNA is TGTGCCAGCAGTTACTCGGAGTCCTCCGCCCGGGAGCAGTTCTTC. This translates into CASSYSESSAREQFF.

In this sample, this clone turned up a few times. The chain carries TRBV23-1 and TRBJ2-3, with a tentative D call TRBD1 (6 bases). TRBV23-1 carries the ORF label, with uncertain function. This CDR3 spans 17 amino acids. The V end lost 4 bases, the J end lost 6 bases, and 23 bases lay between the germline ends. The CDR3 DNA sequence: TGCGCCAGCAGTCCTTCATGGCCCAGGGGCGTTAGGGATACGCAGTATTTT. Translated, it gives CASSPSWPRGVRDTQYF.

The rearrangement joins TRBV9 to TRBJ2-7, with D possibly TRBD1 on 7 matching bases. The CDR3 covers 15 residues. Germline CDR1 is SGDLS and CDR2 is YYNGEE. V lost 6 bases and J 0 bases, leaving 16 bases between the germline ends. This CDR3 reads CASTRGGGSSYEQYF. For the CDR3, the DNA is TGTGCCAGCACCCGTGGAGGGGGCAGCTCCTACGAGCAGTACTTC.

This clone has a single count. This rearrangement joins TRBV10-3 to TRBJ2-1; TRBD2 aligns across 8 bases. This CDR3 spans 15 amino acids. V lost 6 bases and J lost 8; bases outside the gene matches: 12. The germline V gene has CDR1 ENHRY and CDR2 SYGVKD. The CDR3 region is CAIRFGGAPTDEQFF. For the CDR3, the DNA is TGTGCCATCAGATTCGGGGGGGCCCCCACGGATGAGCAGTTCTTC.

The V gene is TRBV3-1 (or the pseudogene TRBV3-2), the J gene TRBJ2-5; 8 bases line up with TRBD2. The germline CDR1 and CDR2 sequences are LGHDT and YNNKEL (reference sequence). The CDR3 runs to 16 residues. With 6 bases clipped from V and 4 bases from J, the junction kept 13 bases outside the gene matches. The CDR3 protein is CASSERGAGGLETQYF. The CDR3 region has the DNA TGTGCCAGCAGTGAGAGAGGGGCGGGGGGTTTAGAGACCCAGTACTTC.

V and J are TRBV3-1 (or the pseudogene TRBV3-2) and TRBJ2-7; D possibly corresponds to TRBD1 (6 bases). The CDR3 totals 15 residues. Trimming pared 0 bases from V and 4 bases from J, leaving 13 bases between. CDR1 is LGHDT, CDR2 YNNKEL, per germline (reference sequence). The CDR3 reads CASSQEGAGYYEQYF. CDR3 bases: TGTGCCAGCAGCCAAGAGGGGGCGGGCTATTACGAGCAGTACTTC.

The rearrangement links TRBV2 to TRBJ1-6, with D tentatively TRBD1 (5 bases). The CDR3 has 15 residues. Germline lookup yields CDR1 SNHLY and CDR2 FYNNEI. Trimming cost V 5 bases and J 7 bases, with 15 bases left between them. In DNA form, the CDR3 reads TGTGCCAGCAGTTCACAGGCTGGAGGGAATTCACCCCTCCACTTT. As protein: CASSSQAGGNSPLHF.